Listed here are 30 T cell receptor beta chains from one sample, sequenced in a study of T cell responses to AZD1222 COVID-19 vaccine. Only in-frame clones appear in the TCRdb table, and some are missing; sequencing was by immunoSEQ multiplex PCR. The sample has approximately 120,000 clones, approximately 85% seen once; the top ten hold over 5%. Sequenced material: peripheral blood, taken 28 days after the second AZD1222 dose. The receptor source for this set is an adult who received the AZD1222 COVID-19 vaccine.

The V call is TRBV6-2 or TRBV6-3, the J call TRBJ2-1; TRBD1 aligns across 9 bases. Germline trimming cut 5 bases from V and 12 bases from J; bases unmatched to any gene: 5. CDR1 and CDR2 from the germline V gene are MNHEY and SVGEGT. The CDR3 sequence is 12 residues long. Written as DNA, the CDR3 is TGTGCCAGCAGTCCGACAGGGGGTAGGCAGTTCTTC. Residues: CASSPTGGRQFF.

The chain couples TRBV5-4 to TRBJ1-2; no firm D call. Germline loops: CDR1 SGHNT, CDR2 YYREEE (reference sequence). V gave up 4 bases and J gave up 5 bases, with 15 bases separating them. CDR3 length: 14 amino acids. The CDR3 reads CASSLYRTAYGYTF. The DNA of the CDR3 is TGTGCCAGCAGCCTATACCGGACGGCTTATGGCTACACCTTC. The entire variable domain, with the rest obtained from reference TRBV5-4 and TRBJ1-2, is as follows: ETGVTQSPTHLIKTRGQQVTLRCSSQSGHNTVSWYQQALGQGPQFIFQYYREEENGRGNFPPRFSGLQFPNYSSELNVNALELDDSALYLCASSLYRTAYGYTFGSGTRLTVV.

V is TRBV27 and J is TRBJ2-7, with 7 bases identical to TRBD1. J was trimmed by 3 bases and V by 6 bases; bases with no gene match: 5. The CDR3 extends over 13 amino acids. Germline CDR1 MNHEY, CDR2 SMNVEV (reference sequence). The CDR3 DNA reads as TGTGCCAGCAGAAGGGACAGAGACTACGAGCAGTACTTC. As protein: CASRRDRDYEQYF.

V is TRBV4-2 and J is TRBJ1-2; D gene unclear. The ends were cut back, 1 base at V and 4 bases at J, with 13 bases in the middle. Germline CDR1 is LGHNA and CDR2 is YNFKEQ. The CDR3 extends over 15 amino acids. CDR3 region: CASSQARQAVYGYTF. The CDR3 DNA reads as TGTGCCAGCAGCCAAGCCCGGCAGGCGGTCTATGGCTACACCTTC.

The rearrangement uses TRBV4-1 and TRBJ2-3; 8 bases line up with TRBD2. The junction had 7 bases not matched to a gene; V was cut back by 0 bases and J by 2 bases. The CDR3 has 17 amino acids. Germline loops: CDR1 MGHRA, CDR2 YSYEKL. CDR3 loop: CASSQDAVSGNTDTQYF. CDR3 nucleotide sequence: TGCGCCAGCAGCCAAGACGCGGTTAGCGGGAACACAGATACGCAGTATTTT.

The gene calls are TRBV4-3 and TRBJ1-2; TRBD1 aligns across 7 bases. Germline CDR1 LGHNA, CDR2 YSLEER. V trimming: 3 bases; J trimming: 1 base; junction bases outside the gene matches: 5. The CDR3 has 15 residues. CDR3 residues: CASSHRTGDNYGYTF. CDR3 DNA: TGCGCCAGCAGCCATAGGACAGGCGATAACTATGGCTACACCTTC.

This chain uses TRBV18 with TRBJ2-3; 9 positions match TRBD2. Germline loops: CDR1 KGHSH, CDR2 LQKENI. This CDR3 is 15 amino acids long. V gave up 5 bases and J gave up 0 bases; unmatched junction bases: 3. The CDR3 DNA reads TGTGCCAGCTCAACGGGACTAGCTAGCACAGATACGCAGTATTTT. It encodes CASSTGLASTDTQYF. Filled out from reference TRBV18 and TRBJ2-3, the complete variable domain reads NAGVMQNPRHLVRRRGQEARLRCSPMKGHSHVYWYRQLPEEGLKFMVYLQKENIIDESGMPKERFSAEFPKEGPSILRIQQVVRGDSAAYFCASSTGLASTDTQYFGPGTRLTVL.

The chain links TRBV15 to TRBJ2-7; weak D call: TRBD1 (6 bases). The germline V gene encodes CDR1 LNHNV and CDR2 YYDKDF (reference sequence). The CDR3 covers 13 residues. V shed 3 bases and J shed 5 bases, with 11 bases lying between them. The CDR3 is CATSRAQGNEQYF. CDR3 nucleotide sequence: TGTGCCACCAGCAGGGCTCAGGGGAACGAGCAGTACTTC.

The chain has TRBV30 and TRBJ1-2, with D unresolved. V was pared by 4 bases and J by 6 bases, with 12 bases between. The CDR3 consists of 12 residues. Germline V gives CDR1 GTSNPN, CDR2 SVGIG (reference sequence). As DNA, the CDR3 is TGTGCCTGGAATGAGGCGGAAAATGGCTACACCTTC. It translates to CAWNEAENGYTF.

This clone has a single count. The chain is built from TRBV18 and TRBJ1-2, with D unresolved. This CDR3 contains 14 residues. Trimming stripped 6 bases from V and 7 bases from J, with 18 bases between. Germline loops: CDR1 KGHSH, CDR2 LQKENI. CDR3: CASSLDQEQRGYTF. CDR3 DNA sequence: TGTGCCAGCTCCCTAGACCAGGAGCAACGTGGCTACACCTTC.

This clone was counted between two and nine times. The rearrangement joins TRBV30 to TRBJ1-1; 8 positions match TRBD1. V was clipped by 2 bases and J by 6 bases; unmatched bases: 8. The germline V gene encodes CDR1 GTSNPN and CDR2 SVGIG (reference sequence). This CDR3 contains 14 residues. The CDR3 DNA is TGTGCCTGGAGTCGGACAGGGAATTTCCCTGAAGCTTTCTTT. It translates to CAWSRTGNFPEAFF.

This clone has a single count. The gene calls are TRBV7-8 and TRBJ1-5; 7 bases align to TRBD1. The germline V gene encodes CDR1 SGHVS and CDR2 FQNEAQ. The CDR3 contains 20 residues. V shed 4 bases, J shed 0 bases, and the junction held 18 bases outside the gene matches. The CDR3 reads CASSWTVEDRTVYSNQPQHF. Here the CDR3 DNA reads TGTGCCAGCAGCTGGACTGTGGAGGACAGGACCGTTTATAGCAATCAGCCCCAGCATTTT.

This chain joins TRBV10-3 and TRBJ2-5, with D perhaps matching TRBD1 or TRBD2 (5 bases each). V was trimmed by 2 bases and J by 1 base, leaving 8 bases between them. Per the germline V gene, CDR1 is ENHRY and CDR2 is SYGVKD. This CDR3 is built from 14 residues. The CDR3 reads CAISETGGQETQYF. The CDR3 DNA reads TGTGCCATCAGTGAGACTGGGGGCCAAGAGACCCAGTACTTC.

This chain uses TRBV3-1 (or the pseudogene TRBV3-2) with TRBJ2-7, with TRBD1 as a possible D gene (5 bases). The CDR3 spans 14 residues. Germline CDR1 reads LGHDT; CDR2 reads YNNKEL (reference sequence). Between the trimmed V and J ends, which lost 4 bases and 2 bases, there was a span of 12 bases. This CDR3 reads CASSPSVGPYEQYF. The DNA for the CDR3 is TGTGCCAGCAGCCCCTCGGTGGGGCCCTACGAGCAGTACTTC.

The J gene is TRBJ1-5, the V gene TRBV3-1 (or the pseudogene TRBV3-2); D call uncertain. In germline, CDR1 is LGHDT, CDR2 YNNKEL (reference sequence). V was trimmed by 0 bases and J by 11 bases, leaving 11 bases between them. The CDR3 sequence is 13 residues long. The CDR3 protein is CASSQDAAAAQHF. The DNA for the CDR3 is TGTGCCAGCAGCCAAGATGCGGCGGCGGCCCAGCATTTT.

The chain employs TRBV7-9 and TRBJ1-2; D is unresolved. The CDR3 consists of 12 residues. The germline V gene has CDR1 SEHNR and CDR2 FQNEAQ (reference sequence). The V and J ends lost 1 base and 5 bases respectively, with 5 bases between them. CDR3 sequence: CASSLGIYGYTF. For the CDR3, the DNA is TGTGCCAGCAGCTTAGGGATATATGGCTACACCTTC.

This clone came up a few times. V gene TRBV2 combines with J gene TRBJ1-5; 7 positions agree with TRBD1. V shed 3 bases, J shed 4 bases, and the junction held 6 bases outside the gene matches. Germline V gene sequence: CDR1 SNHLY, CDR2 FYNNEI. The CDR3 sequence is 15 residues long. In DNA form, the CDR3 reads TGTGCCAGCAGTGAGCGAGGGGGCACGAATCAGCCCCAGCATTTT. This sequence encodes CASSERGGTNQPQHF.

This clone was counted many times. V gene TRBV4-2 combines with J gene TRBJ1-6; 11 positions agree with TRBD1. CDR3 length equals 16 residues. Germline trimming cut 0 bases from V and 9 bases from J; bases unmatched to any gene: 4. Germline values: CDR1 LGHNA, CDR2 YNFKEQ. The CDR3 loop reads CASSQETGTGGSPLHF. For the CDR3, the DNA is TGTGCCAGCAGCCAAGAAACCGGGACAGGGGGTTCACCCCTCCACTTT.

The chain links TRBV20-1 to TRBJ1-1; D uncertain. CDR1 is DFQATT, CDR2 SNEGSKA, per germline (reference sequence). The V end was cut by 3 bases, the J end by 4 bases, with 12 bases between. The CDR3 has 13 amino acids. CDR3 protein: CSASWVDGTEAFF. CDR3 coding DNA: TGCAGTGCTAGTTGGGTCGACGGCACTGAAGCTTTCTTT.

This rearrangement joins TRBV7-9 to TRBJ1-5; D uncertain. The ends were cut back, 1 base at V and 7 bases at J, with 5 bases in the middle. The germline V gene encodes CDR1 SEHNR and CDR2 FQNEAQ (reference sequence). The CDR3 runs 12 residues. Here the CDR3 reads CASSLVEQPQHF. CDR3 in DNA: TGTGCCAGCAGCTTAGTCGAGCAGCCCCAGCATTTT.

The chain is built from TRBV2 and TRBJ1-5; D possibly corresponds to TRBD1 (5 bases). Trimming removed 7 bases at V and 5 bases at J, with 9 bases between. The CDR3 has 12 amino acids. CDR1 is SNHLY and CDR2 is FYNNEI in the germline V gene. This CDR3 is CASTGDDQPQHF. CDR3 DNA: TGTGCCAGCACGGGGGATGATCAGCCCCAGCATTTT. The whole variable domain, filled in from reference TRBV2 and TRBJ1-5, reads EPEVTQTPSHQVTQMGQEVILRCVPISNHLYFYWYRQILGQKVEFLVSFYNNEISEKSEIFDDQFSVERPDGSNFTLKIRSTKLEDSAMYFCASTGDDQPQHFGDGTRLSIL.

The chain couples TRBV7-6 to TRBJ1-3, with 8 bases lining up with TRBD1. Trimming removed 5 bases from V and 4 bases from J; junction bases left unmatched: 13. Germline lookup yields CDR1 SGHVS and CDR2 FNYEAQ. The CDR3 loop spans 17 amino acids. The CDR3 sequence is CASSPRTGSQIGNTIYF. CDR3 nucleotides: TGTGCCAGCAGCCCCCGGACAGGGTCCCAAATAGGAAACACCATATATTTT.

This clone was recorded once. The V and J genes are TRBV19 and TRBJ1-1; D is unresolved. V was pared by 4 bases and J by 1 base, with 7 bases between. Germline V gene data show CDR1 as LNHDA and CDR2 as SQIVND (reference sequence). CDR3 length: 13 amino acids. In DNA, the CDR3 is TGTGCCAGTAGTACGCAAAGGAACACTGAAGCTTTCTTT. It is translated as CASSTQRNTEAFF.

The CDR3, as DNA: TGTGCCAGCAGTCCGAGACACACTACCTACGAGCAGTACTTC. Translated: CASSPRHTTYEQYF. The rearrangement joins TRBV28 to TRBJ2-7, with unresolved D. The germline V gene has CDR1 MDHEN and CDR2 SYDVKM. The CDR3 consists of 14 residues. The ends were cut back, 5 bases at V and 2 bases at J, with 13 bases in the middle.

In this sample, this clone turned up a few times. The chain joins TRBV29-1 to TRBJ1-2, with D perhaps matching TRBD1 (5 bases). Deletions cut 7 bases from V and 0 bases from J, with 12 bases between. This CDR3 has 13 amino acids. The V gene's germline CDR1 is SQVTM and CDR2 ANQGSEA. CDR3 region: CSAGTKANYGYTF. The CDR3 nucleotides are TGCAGCGCCGGGACGAAAGCTAACTATGGCTACACCTTC.

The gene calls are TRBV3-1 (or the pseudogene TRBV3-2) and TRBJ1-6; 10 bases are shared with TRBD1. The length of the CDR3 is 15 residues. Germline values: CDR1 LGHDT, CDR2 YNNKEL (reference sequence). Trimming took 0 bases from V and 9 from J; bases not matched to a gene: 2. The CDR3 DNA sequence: TGTGCCAGCAGCCAAGACTGGACAGGGGGTTCACCCCTCCACTTT. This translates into CASSQDWTGGSPLHF.

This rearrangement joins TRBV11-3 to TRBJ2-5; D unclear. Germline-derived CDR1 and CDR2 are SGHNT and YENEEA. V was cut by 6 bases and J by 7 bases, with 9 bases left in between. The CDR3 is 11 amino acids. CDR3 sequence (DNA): TGTGCCAGCAGAAATAGAGGGACCCAGTACTTC. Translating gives CASRNRGTQYF. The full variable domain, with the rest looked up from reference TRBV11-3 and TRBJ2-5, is EAGVVQSPRYKIIEKKQPVAFWCNPISGHNTLYWYLQNLGQGPELLIRYENEEAVDDSQLPKDRFSAERLKGVDSTLKIQPAELGDSAVYLCASRNRGTQYFGPGTRLLVL.

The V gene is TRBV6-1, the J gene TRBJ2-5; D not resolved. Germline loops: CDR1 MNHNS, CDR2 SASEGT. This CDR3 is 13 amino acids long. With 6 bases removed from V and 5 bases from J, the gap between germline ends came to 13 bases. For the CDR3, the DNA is TGTGCCAGCAGGCTATCTGGGGATGAGACCCAGTACTTC. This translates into CASRLSGDETQYF.

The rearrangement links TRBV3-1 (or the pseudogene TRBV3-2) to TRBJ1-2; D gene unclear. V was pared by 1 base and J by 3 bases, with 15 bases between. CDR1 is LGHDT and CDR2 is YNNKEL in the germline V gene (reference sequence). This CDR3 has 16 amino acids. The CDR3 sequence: CASSQALGSRDYGYTF. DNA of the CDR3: TGTGCCAGCAGCCAAGCTCTTGGCAGCCGGGACTATGGCTACACCTTC.

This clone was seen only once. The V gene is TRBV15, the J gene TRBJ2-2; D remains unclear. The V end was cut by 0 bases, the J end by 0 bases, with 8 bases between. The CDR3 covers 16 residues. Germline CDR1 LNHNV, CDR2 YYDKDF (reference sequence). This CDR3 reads CATSREVGPNTGELFF. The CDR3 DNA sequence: TGTGCCACCAGCAGAGAGGTCGGACCGAACACCGGGGAGCTGTTTTTT.